A selection of T cell receptor beta chains follows, all from one sample in a study of cytomegalovirus exposure and HLA in healthy donors. The protocol was immunoSEQ multiplex PCR, while the TCRdb copy is restricted to in-frame clones and leaves out a portion. The data contain some 67,000 clones, over 75% of them singletons. The sequencing sample was made of PBMCs. Receptor source: a man aged 40-49 years in good health and CMV-seronegative. The CDR3 runs from the conserved cysteine through the conserved F or W. A D gene is named only where the DNA matches it firmly. Not all rows give a size; the values are once, few, many and, for expanded clones, a class.

>TRBV6-5|TRBD1|NA|TRBJ2-7|14
TGTGCCAGCAGTGCTGGGACAGGGAAGGACGAGCAGTACTTC
CASSAGTGKDEQYF
>TRBV5-6|TRBD1|few|TRBJ2-1|18
TGTGCCAGCAGCCCCGGACCGGGACAGGGGGCCTCTGGCAATGAGCAGTTCTTC
CASSPGPGQGASGNEQFF
>TRBV28|NA|NA|TRBJ2-5|11
TGTGCCAGCAGTTTAGAGGAGACCCAGTACTTC
CASSLEETQYF
>TRBV9|TRBD1|NA|TRBJ2-7|16
TGTGCCAGCAGCTCACCCATCGGACAGGGTATCAACGAGCAGTACTTC
CASSSPIGQGINEQYF
>TRBV21-1|NA|NA|TRBJ2-7|14
TGTGCCAGCATCTCCGGCTCCGGGTTCCACGAGCAGTACTTC
CASISGSGFHEQYF
>TRBV14|TRBD2|NA|TRBJ2-3|20
TGTGCCAGCAGCCAAGAAGTGGGGACTAGCGGGAGAGTTAACACAGATACGCAGTATTTT
CASSQEVGTSGRVNTDTQYF
>TRBV28|NA|NA|TRBJ2-5|14
TGTGCCAGCAGTCATACAGGGTATCAAGAGACCCAGTACTTC
CASSHTGYQETQYF
>TRBV13|NA|NA|TRBJ1-2|16
TGTGCCAGCAGCCTCTACCGGAACAGGGAGGGGTATGGCTACACCTTC
CASSLYRNREGYGYTF
>TRBV29-1|NA|once|TRBJ2-5|10
TGCAGCGTGACAGAAGAGACCCAGTACTTC
CSVTEETQYF
>TRBV6-5|TRBD2|NA|TRBJ2-7|15
TGTGCCAGTCGGTTAGCCCTAGCGGGCTCCTACGAGCAGTACTTC
CASRLALAGSYEQYF
>TRBV15|NA|NA|TRBJ2-7|13
TGTGCCACCAGCAGTAGTAGAAACCACGAGCAGTACTTC
CATSSSRNHEQYF
>TRBV6-5|TRBD2|NA|TRBJ2-7|16
TGTGCCAGCAGTTACTCGAATGCGGGAGGGCCGGGTGAGCAGTACTTC
CASSYSNAGGPGEQYF
>TRBV29-1|NA|NA|TRBJ2-5|14
TGCAGCGTTGAGGCCGGCAGGGCTCAAGAGACCCAGTACTTC
CSVEAGRAQETQYF
>TRBV6-6|NA|NA|TRBJ1-1|14
TGTGCCAGCAGTTACTCGATTGGCCGTAATGAAGCTTTCTTT
CASSYSIGRNEAFF
>TRBV5-1|TRBD1|once|TRBJ2-2|16
TGCGCCAGCAGCCCCACCGGGACAGGGAACACCGGGGAGCTGTTTTTT
CASSPTGTGNTGELFF
>TRBV28|TRBD1|NA|TRBJ1-2|18
TGTGCCAGCAGTTCTCCATTAGGACAGGACAAACAGAACTATGGCTACACCTTC
CASSSPLGQDKQNYGYTF
>TRBV2|TRBD1|NA|TRBJ1-1|14
TGTGCCGGCAGTGGGACAGTAAAGAACACTGAAGCTTTCTTT
CAGSGTVKNTEAFF
>TRBV5-6|TRBD2|NA|TRBJ2-5|16
TGTGCCAGCAGCTGGGGAGGTAGCGGGAGTCTGCAGACCCAGTACTTC
CASSWGGSGSLQTQYF
>TRBV4-1|NA|NA|TRBJ2-7|15
TGCGCCAGCAGCCGCCTAGGCGGGTTATTCTACGAGCAGTACTTC
CASSRLGGLFYEQYF
>TRBV25-1|NA|NA|TRBJ1-6|16
TGTGCCAGCAGTGATGCGGGGGGGTCTCGAAATTCACCCCTCCACTTT
CASSDAGGSRNSPLHF
>TRBV7-2|NA|NA|TRBJ2-7|13
TGTGCCAGCAGCTTAGAGCGAGTTTTCGAGCAGTACTTC
CASSLERVFEQYF
>TRBV5-4|NA|NA|TRBJ1-1|15
TGTGCCAGCAGCTTGTACGCCGACATGAACACTGAAGCTTTCTTT
CASSLYADMNTEAFF
>TRBV2|TRBD2|NA|TRBJ2-7|15
TGTGCCAGCAGTCTAGAGGCTAGCGGGAACTACGAGCAGTACTTC
CASSLEASGNYEQYF
>TRBV19|NA|NA|TRBJ1-1|15
TGTGCCAGTAGTATAGTGGCAGGGCTGAACACTGAAGCTTTCTTT
CASSIVAGLNTEAFF
>TRBV9|TRBD2|NA|TRBJ2-1|15
TGTGCCAGCGGAACGACTTACGGGGGGGCCGATGAGCAGTTCTTC
CASGTTYGGADEQFF
>TRBV5-4|TRBD1|NA|TRBJ1-1|16
TGTGCCAGCAGCCCGACCCCCGGGACAGTGAACACTGAAGCTTTCTTT
CASSPTPGTVNTEAFF
>TRBV6-4|NA|NA|TRBJ2-2|13
TGTGCCAGCAGTGAATTTAGAACCGGGGAGCTGTTTTTT
CASSEFRTGELFF
>TRBV19|NA|NA|TRBJ1-2|12
TGTGCCAGTAGTACTAATAACTATGGCTACACCTTC
CASSTNNYGYTF
>TRBV10-3|NA|NA|TRBJ2-7|15
TGTGCCATCAGAGAGGGCGGGGTGGGTTCCTACGAGCAGTACTTC
CAIREGGVGSYEQYF
>TRBV7-2|NA|NA|TRBJ2-7|14
TGTGCCAGCAGCTTGGGGGGGGGCTCATACGAGCAGTACTTC
CASSLGGGSYEQYF
>TRBV12-5|TRBD1|NA|TRBJ2-5|17
TGTGCTAGTGGCTCCAACAGGGGCTTGGGTTCTCGGGAGACCCAGTACTTC
CASGSNRGLGSRETQYF
>TRBV27|TRBD1|NA|TRBJ2-5|18
TGTGCCAGCAGTTTGCGACAGTATGGGACAGGTAGACAAGAGACCCAGTACTTC
CASSLRQYGTGRQETQYF
>TRBV5-1|NA|NA|TRBJ2-3|13
TGCGCCAGCAGCTACCGGGACACAGATACGCAGTATTTT
CASSYRDTDTQYF
>TRBV2|NA|NA|TRBJ2-7|13
TGTGCCAGCACAAAGGGGGAAATCTACGAGCAGTACTTC
CASTKGEIYEQYF
>TRBV7-2|NA|NA|TRBJ2-6|15
TGTGCCAGCAGCGCACAGGTCTCTGGGGCCAACGTCCTGACTTTC
CASSAQVSGANVLTF